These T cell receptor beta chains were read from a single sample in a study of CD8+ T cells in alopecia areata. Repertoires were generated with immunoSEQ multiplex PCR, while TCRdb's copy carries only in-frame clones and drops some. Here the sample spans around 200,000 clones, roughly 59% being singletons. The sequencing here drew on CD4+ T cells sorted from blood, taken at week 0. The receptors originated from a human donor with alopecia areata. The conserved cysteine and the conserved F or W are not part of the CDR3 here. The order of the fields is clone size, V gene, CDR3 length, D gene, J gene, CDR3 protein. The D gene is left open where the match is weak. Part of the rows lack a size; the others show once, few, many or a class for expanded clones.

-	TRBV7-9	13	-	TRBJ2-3	ASSPALRGPDTQY
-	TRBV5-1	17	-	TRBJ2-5	ASSQNRIAPGPHEETQY
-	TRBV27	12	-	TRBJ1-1	ASQGRVMNTEAF
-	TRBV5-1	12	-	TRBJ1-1	ASSLTGPLNEAF
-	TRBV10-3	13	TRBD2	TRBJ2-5	AISRGLAGEETQY
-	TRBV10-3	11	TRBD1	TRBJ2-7	AVTPGQNYEQY
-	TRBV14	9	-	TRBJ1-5	ASSPYQPQH
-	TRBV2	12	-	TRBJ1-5	ASSGLGNNQPQH
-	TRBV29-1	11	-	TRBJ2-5	SVGGMRGETQY
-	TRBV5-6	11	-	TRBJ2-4	ASRQRAKNIQY
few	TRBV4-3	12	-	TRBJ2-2	ASSQDTNTGELF
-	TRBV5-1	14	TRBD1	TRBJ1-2	ASSLGAATGGDGYT
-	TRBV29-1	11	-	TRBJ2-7	SVETPGYYEQY